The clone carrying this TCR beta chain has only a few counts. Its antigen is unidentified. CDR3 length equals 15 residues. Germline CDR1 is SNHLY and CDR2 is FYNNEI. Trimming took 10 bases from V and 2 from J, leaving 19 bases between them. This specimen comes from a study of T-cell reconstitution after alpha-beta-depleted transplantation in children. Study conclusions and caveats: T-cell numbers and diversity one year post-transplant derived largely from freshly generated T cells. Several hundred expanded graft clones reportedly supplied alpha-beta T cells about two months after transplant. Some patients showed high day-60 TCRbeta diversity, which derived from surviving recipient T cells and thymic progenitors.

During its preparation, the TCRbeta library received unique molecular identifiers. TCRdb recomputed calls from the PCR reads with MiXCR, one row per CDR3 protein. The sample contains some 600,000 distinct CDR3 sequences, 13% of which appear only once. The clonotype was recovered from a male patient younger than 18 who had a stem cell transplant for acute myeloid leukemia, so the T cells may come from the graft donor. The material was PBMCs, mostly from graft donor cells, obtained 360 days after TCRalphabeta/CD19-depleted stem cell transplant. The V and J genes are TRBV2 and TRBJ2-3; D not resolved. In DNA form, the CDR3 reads TGTGCCATTTCCCCCCAGGATAGATACACAGATACGCAGTATTTT. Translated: CAISPQDRYTDTQYF.